This passage covers 18 T cell receptor beta chains from one sample sequenced in a study of blood T cell repertoires in COVID-19. Using immunoSEQ multiplex PCR, the repertoire was profiled, and TCRdb retains in-frame clones only, with some absent. Counted here are more than 400,000 clones, approximately 83% occurring once; the ten biggest clones make up 3% to 3.5%. Specimen: peripheral blood. The receptor set was obtained from a human donor in a cohort sampled during active COVID-19.

This chain joins TRBV5-8 and TRBJ1-1; TRBD1 agrees at 7 bases. Germline V lookup: CDR1 SGHTS, CDR2 YDEGEE. V shed 4 bases and J 2 bases; nucleotides not matched to a gene: 14. The CDR3 is made up of 17 amino acids. DNA for the CDR3: TGTGCCAGCAGCCCTAACTTTCCTGGGACAGCCAACACTGAAGCTTTCTTT. This gives the protein CASSPNFPGTANTEAFF.

The chain joins TRBV20-1 to TRBJ2-3; weak D call: TRBD1 (5 bases). This CDR3 is 11 amino acids long. V was clipped by 6 bases and J by 5 bases, with 9 bases between them. CDR1 is DFQATT, CDR2 SNEGSKA, per germline (reference sequence). CDR3 loop: CSATREDTQYF. The CDR3 coding sequence is TGCAGTGCGACCAGGGAAGATACGCAGTATTTT.

The chain employs TRBV27 and TRBJ1-6; 8 nucleotides line up with TRBD1. The CDR3 spans 17 residues. The junction had 4 bases not matched to a gene; V was cut back by 3 bases and J by 0 bases. Germline-derived CDR1 and CDR2 are MNHEY and SMNVEV (reference sequence). The CDR3 bases are TGTGCCAGCAGTTTCCGCCAGGGGGCCTCCTATAATTCACCCCTCCACTTT. It codes for CASSFRQGASYNSPLHF.

The chain uses TRBV5-1 and TRBJ2-1; D gene ambiguous. From germline, CDR1 is SGHRS and CDR2 YFSETQ. V shed 0 bases and J shed 9 bases, with 7 bases lying between them. CDR3 length: 12 residues. This CDR3 reads CASSLGVSEQFF. The CDR3, as DNA: TGCGCCAGCAGCTTGGGAGTGAGTGAGCAGTTCTTC.

The chain is built from TRBV4-3 and TRBJ1-6; the match to TRBD1 covers 7 bases. Germline lookup yields CDR1 LGHNA and CDR2 YSLEER. This CDR3 is built from 15 residues. Trimming at V came to 1 base and at J to 9 bases, leaving 6 bases not matched to a gene. CDR3 sequence: CASSQGTGESSPLHF. For the CDR3, the DNA is TGCGCCAGCAGCCAAGGAACAGGGGAGAGTTCACCCCTCCACTTT.

This chain uses TRBV30 with TRBJ2-7; D gene unclear. Germline lookup yields CDR1 GTSNPN and CDR2 SVGIG (reference sequence). The CDR3 consists of 13 residues. Between the trimmed V and J ends, which lost 0 bases and 3 bases, there was a span of 9 bases. The CDR3 DNA is TGTGCCTGGAGTGTTGGTACAAGCTACGAGCAGTACTTC. Protein product: CAWSVGTSYEQYF.

Here the CDR3 reads CASSQEVAGSSYEQYF. DNA for the CDR3: TGCGCCAGCAGCCAAGAGGTTGCGGGGTCCTCCTACGAGCAGTACTTC. The genes are TRBV4-1 and TRBJ2-7; a weak D match, TRBD2 (6 bases). Germline V gives CDR1 MGHRA, CDR2 YSYEKL. Deletions cut 0 bases from V and 0 bases from J, with 12 bases between. CDR3 size: 16 residues.

This clone is a singleton in its sample. The gene calls are TRBV6-5 and TRBJ2-5; D is perhaps TRBD2 (6 bases). With 6 bases removed from V and 1 base from J, the gap between germline ends came to 9 bases. In germline, CDR1 is MNHEY, CDR2 SVGAGI. The CDR3 has 13 residues. The CDR3 spells CASRRSGQETQYF. CDR3 bases: TGTGCCAGCAGGCGTAGCGGCCAAGAGACCCAGTACTTC.

The V call is TRBV3-1 (or the pseudogene TRBV3-2), the J call TRBJ1-3; D unresolved. The CDR3 consists of 17 residues. The ends were cut back, 0 bases at V and 4 bases at J, with 16 bases in the middle. The V gene's germline CDR1 is LGHDT and CDR2 YNNKEL (reference sequence). CDR3 loop: CASSQDRRTPSGNTIYF. The CDR3 region has the DNA TGTGCCAGCAGCCAAGATAGGCGGACTCCCTCGGGAAACACCATATATTTT.

This sequence joins TRBV7-2 and TRBJ1-4, with 7 bases that match TRBD1. The trim removed 0 bases at V and 7 bases at J, leaving 5 bases unmatched. The CDR3 covers 15 residues. Germline-derived CDR1 and CDR2 are SGHTA and FQGNSA. CDR3 in amino acids: CASSLAVTGFEKLFF. The CDR3 nucleotides are TGTGCCAGCAGCTTAGCCGTGACAGGGTTTGAAAAACTGTTTTTT.

This chain links TRBV6-6 with TRBJ1-4, with 10 bases aligning to TRBD1. Trimming removed 10 bases from V and 5 bases from J; junction bases left unmatched: 4. The CDR3 extends over 13 amino acids. The germline V gene has CDR1 MNHNY and CDR2 SVGAGI (reference sequence). CDR3 sequence (DNA): TGTGCCACCCGGACAGGGGGAAATGAAAAACTGTTTTTT. It specifies CATRTGGNEKLFF.

This chain uses TRBV6-5 with TRBJ2-5, with 7 bases aligning to TRBD2. V lost 1 base to trimming and J lost 3 bases; unmatched junction nucleotides: 8. The CDR3 runs 16 residues. The germline CDR1 and CDR2 sequences are MNHEY and SVGAGI. The CDR3 DNA follows: TGTGCCAGCAGTTACTTTCCCCAAGCGGGAAAAGAGACCCAGTACTTC. Translated, it gives CASSYFPQAGKETQYF.

This rearrangement joins TRBV5-5 to TRBJ1-6; perhaps TRBD1 as D (6 bases). The CDR3 extends over 17 amino acids. V was shortened by 5 bases and J by 6 bases, with 21 bases between the two germline ends. CDR1 and CDR2 (germline): SGHKS, YYEKEE (reference sequence). The CDR3 protein is CASRYGSGEGGNSPLHF. The CDR3 DNA is TGTGCCAGCAGATACGGATCAGGGGAGGGAGGTAATTCACCCCTCCACTTT.

This chain connects TRBV24-1 to TRBJ1-2, with 8 bases aligning to TRBD1. J was trimmed by 3 bases and V by 9 bases; bases with no gene match: 5. CDR3 length equals 13 residues. Germline V gives CDR1 KGHDR, CDR2 SFDVKD. The DNA for the CDR3 is TGTGCCACCTCTCCGGGACAGGACTATGGCTACACCTTC. This encodes CATSPGQDYGYTF.

CDR3 protein: CAISDQRAVVGIYNEQFF. The CDR3 nucleotides read TGTGCCATCAGTGATCAGCGGGCGGTGGTGGGGATTTACAATGAGCAGTTCTTC. The chain has TRBV10-3 and TRBJ2-1; D perhaps matches TRBD2 (6 bases). Trimming stripped 3 bases from V and 4 bases from J, with 22 bases between. Looked up from germline, CDR1 is ENHRY and CDR2 is SYGVKD. The CDR3 covers 18 residues.

The rearrangement links TRBV19 to TRBJ2-3, with 9 bases matching TRBD1. After removal of 4 bases from V and 4 bases from J, the junction contained 6 bases not matched to a gene. Germline V gene sequence: CDR1 LNHDA, CDR2 SQIVND (reference sequence). This CDR3 region has 15 residues. The DNA for the CDR3 is TGTGCCAGTAGTACACAGGGGGCTGGTCCAGATACGCAGTATTTT. It encodes CASSTQGAGPDTQYF. The variable domain in full, with the rest retrieved from reference TRBV19 and TRBJ2-3, is DGGITQSPKYLFRKEGQNVTLSCEQNLNHDAMYWYRQDPGQGLRLIYYSQIVNDFQKGDIAEGYSVSREKKESFPLTVTSAQKNPTAFYLCASSTQGAGPDTQYFGPGTRLTVL.

J is TRBJ2-2 and V is TRBV7-6; 7 positions match TRBD1. Germline trimming cut 0 bases from V and 2 bases from J; bases unmatched to any gene: 3. The V gene's germline CDR1 is SGHVS and CDR2 FNYEAQ. This CDR3 is built from 16 residues. The CDR3 nucleotides read TGTGCCAGCAGCTTAGCCGGGACAGTCAACACCGGGGAGCTGTTTTTT. Residues: CASSLAGTVNTGELFF.

The genes are TRBV6-5 and TRBJ1-2; D is unresolved. The CDR3 runs to 14 residues. Trimming left V 7 bases short and J 4 bases short, with 16 bases between. The germline gives CDR1 MNHEY, CDR2 SVGAGI. The CDR3, as DNA: TGTGCCAGCACTCCTTCGGGTTCCTTCTATGGCTACACCTTC. It encodes CASTPSGSFYGYTF.